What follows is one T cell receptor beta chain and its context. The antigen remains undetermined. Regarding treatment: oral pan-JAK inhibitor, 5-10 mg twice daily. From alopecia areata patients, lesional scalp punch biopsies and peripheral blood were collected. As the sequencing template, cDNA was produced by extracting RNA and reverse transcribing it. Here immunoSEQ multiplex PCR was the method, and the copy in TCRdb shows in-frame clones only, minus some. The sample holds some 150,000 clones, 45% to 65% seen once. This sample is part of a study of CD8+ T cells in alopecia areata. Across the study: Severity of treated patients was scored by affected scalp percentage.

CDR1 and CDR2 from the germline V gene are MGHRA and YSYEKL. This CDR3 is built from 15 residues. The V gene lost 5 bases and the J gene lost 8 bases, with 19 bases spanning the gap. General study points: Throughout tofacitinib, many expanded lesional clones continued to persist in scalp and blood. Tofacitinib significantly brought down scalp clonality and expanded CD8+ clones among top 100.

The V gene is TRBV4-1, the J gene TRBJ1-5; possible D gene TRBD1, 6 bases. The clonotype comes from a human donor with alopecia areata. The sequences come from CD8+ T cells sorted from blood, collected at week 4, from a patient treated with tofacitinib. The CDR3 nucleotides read TGCGCCAGCAGCTACAGGGCAGGGGAGGGGGAGCCCCAGCATTTT. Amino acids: CASSYRAGEGEPQHF.